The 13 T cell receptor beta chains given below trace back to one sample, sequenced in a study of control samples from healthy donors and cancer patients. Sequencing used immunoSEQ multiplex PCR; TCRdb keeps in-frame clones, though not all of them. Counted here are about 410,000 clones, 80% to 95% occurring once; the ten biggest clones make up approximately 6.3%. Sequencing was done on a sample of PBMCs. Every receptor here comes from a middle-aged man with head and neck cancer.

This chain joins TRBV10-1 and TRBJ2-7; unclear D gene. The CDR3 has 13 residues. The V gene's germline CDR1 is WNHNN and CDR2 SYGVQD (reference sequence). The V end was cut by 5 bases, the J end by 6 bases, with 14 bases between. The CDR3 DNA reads TGCGCCAGCAGTCCTGCTGGACCCGGCGAGCAGTACTTC. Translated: CASSPAGPGEQYF.

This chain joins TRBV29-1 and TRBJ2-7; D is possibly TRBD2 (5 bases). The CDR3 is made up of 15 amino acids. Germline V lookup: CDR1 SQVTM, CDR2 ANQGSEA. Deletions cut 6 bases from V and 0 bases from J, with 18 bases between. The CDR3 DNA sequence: TGCAGCGTAGGTACTAGGAGGAGTAGCTCCTACGAGCAGTACTTC. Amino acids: CSVGTRRSSSYEQYF.

Here the CDR3 DNA reads TGTGCCAGCAGCCAATACAGGAGTTCGGAGACCCAGTACTTC. Its protein is CASSQYRSSETQYF. This sequence joins TRBV28 and TRBJ2-5; maybe TRBD1 (5 bases). The CDR3 is 14 amino acids. Germline V gene sequence: CDR1 MDHEN, CDR2 SYDVKM. V lost 6 bases and J 5 bases, leaving 16 bases between the germline ends.

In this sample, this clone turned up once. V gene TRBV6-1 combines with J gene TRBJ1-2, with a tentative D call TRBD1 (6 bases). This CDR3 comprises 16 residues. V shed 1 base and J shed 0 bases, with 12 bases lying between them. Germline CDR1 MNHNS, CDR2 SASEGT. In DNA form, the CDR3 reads TGTGCCAGCAGTGAAGTGGTGACAGGCCCTAACTATGGCTACACCTTC. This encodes CASSEVVTGPNYGYTF.

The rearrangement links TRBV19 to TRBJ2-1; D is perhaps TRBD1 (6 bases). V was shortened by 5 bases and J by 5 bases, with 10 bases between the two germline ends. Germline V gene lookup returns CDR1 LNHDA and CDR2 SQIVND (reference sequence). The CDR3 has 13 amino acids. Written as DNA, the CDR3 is TGTGCCAGTAGTGTACAGGGAGACAATGAGCAGTTCTTC. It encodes CASSVQGDNEQFF.

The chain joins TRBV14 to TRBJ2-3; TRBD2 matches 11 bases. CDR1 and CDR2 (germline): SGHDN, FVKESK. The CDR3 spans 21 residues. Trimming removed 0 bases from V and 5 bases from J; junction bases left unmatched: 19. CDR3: CASSQDWRSRLLAGGKDTQYF. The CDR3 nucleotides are TGTGCCAGCAGCCAAGATTGGAGGTCCCGACTTCTAGCGGGGGGTAAAGATACGCAGTATTTT. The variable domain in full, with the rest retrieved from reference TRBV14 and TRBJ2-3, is EAGVTQFPSHSVIEKGQTVTLRCDPISGHDNLYWYRRVMGKEIKFLLHFVKESKQDESGMPNNRFLAERTGGTYSTLKVQPAELEDSGVYFCASSQDWRSRLLAGGKDTQYFGPGTRLTVL.

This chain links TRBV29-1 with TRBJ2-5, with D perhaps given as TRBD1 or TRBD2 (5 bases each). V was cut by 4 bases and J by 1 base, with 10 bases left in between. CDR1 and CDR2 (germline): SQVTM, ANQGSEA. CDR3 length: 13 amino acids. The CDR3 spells CSVGGTSQETQYF. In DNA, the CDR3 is TGCAGCGTTGGAGGGACGTCCCAAGAGACCCAGTACTTC.

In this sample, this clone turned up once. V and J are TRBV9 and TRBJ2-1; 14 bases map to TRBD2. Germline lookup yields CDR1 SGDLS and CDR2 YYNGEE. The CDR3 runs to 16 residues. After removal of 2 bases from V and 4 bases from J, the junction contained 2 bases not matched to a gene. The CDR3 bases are TGTGCCAGCAGCGTGACTAGCGGGAGGGCTTACAATGAGCAGTTCTTC. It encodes CASSVTSGRAYNEQFF.

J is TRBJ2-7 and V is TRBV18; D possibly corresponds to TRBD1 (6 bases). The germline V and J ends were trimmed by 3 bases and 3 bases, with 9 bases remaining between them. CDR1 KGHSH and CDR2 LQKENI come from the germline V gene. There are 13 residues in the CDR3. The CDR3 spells CASSPPGVYEQYF. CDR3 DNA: TGTGCCAGCTCACCGCCAGGGGTCTACGAGCAGTACTTC.

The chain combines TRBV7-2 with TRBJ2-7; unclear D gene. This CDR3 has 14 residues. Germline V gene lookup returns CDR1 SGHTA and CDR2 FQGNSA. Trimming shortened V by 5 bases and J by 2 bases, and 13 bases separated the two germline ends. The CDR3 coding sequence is TGTGCCAGCAGCCCCACCCGGGTGGCCTACGAGCAGTACTTC. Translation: CASSPTRVAYEQYF.

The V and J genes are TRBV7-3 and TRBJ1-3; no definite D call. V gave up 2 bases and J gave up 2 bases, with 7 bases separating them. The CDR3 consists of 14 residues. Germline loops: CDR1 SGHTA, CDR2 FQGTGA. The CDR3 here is CASSLGVTGNTIYF. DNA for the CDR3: TGTGCCAGCAGCTTAGGGGTTACTGGAAACACCATATATTTT.

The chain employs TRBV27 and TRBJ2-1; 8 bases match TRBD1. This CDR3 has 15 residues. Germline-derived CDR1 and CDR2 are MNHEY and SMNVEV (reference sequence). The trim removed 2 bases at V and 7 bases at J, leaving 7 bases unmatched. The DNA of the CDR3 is TGTGCCAGCAGTTTAGGTTCAGGGGGCTGGAATGAGCAGTTCTTC. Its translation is CASSLGSGGWNEQFF.

The CDR3 nucleotides read TGTGCCAGCAGCAAGACCACTAGCGGGCACTACGAGCAGTACTTC. Its protein is CASSKTTSGHYEQYF. J is TRBJ2-7 and V is TRBV21-1; the table's D gene call, TRBD2, was not cross checked with the DNA. TRBV21-1 is noted as a pseudogene. This CDR3 comprises 15 residues.